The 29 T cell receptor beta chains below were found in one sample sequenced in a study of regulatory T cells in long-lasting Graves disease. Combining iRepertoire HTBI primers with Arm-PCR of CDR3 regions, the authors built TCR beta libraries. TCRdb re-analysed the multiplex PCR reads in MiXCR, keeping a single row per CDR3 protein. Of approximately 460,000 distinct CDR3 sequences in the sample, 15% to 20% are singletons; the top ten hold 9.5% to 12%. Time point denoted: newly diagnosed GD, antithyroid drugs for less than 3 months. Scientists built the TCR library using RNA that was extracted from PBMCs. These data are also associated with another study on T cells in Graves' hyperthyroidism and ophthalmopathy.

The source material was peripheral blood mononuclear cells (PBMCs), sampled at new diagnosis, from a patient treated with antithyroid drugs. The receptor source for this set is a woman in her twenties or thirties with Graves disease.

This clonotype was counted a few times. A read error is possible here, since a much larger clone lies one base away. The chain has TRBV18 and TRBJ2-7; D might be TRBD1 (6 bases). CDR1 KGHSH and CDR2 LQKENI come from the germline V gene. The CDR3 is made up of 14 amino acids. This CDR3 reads CVSSPDGQHYEQYF. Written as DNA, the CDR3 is TGTGTCAGCTCACCTGATGGACAGCACTACGAGCAGTACTTC.

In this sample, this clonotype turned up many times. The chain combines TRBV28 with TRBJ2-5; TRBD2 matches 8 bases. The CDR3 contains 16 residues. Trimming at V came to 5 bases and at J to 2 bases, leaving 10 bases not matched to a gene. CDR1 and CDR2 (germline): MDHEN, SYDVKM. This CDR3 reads CASSRVSGNYQETQYF. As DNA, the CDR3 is TGTGCCAGCAGTCGGGTTAGCGGGAACTATCAAGAGACCCAGTACTTC.

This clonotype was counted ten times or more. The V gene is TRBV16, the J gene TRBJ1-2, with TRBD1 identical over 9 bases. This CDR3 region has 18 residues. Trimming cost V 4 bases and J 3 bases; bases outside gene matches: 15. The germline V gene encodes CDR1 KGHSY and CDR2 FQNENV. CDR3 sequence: CASSRLPGQGKGDYGYTF. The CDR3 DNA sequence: TGTGCCAGCAGCCGACTTCCGGGACAGGGCAAGGGGGACTATGGCTACACCTTC.

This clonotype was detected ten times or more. The chain's CDR3 is CASSLGSSWETQYF. The CDR3 DNA reads TGTGCCAGCAGTCTGGGGTCTAGCTGGGAGACCCAGTACTTC. The chain carries TRBV12-3 or TRBV12-4 and TRBJ2-5, with D tentatively TRBD2 (5 bases). The CDR3 has 14 amino acids. The V gene lost 5 bases and the J gene lost 5 bases, with 15 bases spanning the gap.

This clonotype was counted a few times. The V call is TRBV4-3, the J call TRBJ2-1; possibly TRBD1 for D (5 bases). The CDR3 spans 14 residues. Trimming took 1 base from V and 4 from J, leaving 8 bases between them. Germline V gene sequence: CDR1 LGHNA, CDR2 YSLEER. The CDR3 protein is CASSQGPGYNEQFF. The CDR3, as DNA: TGCGCCAGCAGCCAAGGTCCAGGGTACAATGAGCAGTTCTTC.

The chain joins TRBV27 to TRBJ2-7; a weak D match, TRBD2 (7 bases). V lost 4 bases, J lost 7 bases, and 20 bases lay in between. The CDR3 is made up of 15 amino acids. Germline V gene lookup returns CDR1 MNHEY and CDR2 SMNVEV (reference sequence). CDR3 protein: CASSSLGGGAGEQYF. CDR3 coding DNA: TGTGCCAGCAGTTCCTTAGGGGGGGGAGCGGGGGAGCAGTACTTC.

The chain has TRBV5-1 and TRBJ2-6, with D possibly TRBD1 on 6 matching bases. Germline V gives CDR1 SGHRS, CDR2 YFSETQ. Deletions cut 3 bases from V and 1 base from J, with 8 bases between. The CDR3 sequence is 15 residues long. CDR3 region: CASSSRGSGANVLTF. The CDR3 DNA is TGCGCCAGCAGCTCCAGGGGATCTGGGGCCAACGTCCTGACTTTC.

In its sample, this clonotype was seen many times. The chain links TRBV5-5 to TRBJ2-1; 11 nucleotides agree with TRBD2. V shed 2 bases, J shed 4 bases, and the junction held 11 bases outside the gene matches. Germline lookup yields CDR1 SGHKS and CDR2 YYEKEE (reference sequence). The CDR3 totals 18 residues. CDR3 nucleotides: TGTGCCAGCAGCTTTGATACTGGGGGGACTAGCGGATACAATGAGCAGTTCTTC. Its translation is CASSFDTGGTSGYNEQFF.

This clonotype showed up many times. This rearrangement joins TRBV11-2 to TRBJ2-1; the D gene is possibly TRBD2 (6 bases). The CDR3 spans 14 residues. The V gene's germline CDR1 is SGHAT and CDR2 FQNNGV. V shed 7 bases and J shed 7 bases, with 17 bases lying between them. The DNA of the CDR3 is TGTGCCAGCACCATTGGGACTTGGGGGAATGAGCAGTTCTTC. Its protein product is CASTIGTWGNEQFF.

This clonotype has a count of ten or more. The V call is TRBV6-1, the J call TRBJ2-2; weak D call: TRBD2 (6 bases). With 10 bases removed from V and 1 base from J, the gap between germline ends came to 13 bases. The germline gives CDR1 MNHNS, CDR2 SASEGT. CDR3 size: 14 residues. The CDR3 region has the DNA TGTGCCACCTTCGGGGGTGGGAACACCGGGGAGCTGTTTTTT. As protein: CATFGGGNTGELFF.

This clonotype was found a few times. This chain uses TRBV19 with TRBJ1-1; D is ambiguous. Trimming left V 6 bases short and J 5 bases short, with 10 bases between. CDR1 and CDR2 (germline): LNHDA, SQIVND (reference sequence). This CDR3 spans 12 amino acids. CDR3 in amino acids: CASRTIGTEAFF. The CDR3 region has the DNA TGTGCCAGTAGGACTATAGGGACTGAAGCTTTCTTT.

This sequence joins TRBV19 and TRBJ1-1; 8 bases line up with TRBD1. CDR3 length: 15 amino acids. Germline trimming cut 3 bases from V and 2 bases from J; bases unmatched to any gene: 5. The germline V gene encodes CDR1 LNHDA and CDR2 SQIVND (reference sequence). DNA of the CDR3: TGTGCCAGTAGTATTCCGGGACAGGTAAACACTGAAGCTTTCTTT. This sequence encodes CASSIPGQVNTEAFF.

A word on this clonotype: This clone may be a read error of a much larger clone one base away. Here the CDR3 reads CASNGRSSYNEQFF. As DNA, the CDR3 is TGTGCCAGCAATGGGCGGAGCTCCTACAATGAGCAGTTCTTC. The V call is TRBV2, the J call TRBJ2-1; D gene unclear. The CDR3 is made up of 14 amino acids. The V and J ends lost 7 bases and 0 bases respectively, with 10 bases between them. Germline CDR1 and CDR2: SNHLY and FYNNEI.

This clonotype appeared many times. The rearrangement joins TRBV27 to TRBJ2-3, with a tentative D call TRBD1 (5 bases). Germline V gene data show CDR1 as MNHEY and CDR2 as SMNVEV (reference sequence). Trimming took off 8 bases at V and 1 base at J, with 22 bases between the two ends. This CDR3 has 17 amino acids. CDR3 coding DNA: TGTGCCAGCTTGGACAAGGCGATCTTGACCCGCACAGATACGCAGTATTTT. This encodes CASLDKAILTRTDTQYF.

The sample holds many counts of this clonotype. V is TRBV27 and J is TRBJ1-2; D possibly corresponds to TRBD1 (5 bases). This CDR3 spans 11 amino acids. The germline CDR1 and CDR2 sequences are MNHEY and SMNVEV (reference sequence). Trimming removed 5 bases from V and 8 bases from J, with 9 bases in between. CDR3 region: CASSGGSGYTF. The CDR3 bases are TGTGCCAGCAGTGGGGGGAGCGGCTACACCTTC.

CDR3 nucleotide sequence: TGCGCCAGCAGCCAAGAGCCCAGCTATGGCTACACCTTC. It translates to CASSQEPSYGYTF. V usage is TRBV4-1 and J usage is TRBJ1-2; the D is unclear. Germline CDR1 MGHRA, CDR2 YSYEKL. The CDR3 loop spans 13 amino acids. The ends were cut back, 0 bases at V and 4 bases at J, with 6 bases in the middle.

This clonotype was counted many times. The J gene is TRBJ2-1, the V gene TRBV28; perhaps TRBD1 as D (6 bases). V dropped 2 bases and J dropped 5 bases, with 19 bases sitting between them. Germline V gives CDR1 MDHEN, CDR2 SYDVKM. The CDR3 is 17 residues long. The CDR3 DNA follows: TGTGCCAGCAGTTTAGGAACGCGCAGGACAGTAAACAATGAGCAGTTCTTC. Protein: CASSLGTRRTVNNEQFF. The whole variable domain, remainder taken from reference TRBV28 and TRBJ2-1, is DVKVTQSSRYLVKRTGEKVFLECVQDMDHENMFWYRQDPGLGLRLIYFSYDVKMKEKGDIPEGYSVSREKKERFSLILESASTNQTSMYLCASSLGTRRTVNNEQFFGPGTRLTVL.

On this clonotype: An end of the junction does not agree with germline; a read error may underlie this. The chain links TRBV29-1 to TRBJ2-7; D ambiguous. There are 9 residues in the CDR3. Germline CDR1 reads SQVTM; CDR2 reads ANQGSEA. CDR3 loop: CSVTPPLRF. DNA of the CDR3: TGCAGCGTCACCCCACCCCTCCGCTTC.

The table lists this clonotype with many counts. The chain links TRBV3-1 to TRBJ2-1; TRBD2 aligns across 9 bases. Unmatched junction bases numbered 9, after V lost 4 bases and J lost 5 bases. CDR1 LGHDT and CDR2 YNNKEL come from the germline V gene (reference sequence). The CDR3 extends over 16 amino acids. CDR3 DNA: TGTGCCAGCAGCCTCGTGGCGGGAGGGCCGGACAATGAGCAGTTCTTC. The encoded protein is CASSLVAGGPDNEQFF.

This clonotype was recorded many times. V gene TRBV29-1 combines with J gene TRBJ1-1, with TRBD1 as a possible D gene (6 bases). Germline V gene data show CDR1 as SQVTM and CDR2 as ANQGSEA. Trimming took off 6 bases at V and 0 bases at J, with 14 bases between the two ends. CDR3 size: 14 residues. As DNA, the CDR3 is TGCAGCGTGGCCCGAACAGGGATGAACACTGAAGCTTTCTTT. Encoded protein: CSVARTGMNTEAFF.

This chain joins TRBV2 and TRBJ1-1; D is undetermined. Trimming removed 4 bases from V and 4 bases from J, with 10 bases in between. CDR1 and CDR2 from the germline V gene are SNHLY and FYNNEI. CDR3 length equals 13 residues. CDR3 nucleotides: TGTGCCAGCAGTGTCGGGCTGGGCACTGAAGCTTTCTTT. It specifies CASSVGLGTEAFF.

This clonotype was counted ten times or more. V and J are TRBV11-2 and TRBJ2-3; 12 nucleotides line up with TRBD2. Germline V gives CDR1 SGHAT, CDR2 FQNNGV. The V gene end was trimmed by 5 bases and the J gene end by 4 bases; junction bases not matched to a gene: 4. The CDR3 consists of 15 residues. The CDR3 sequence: CASSRGLAGSDTQYF. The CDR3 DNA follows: TGTGCCAGCAGCCGGGGACTAGCGGGTTCAGATACGCAGTATTTT.

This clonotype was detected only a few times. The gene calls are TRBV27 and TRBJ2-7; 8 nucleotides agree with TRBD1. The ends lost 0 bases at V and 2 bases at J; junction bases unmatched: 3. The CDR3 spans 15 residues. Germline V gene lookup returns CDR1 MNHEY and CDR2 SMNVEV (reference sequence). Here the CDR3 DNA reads TGTGCCAGCAGTTTATCCCCGGGACAGGCCTACGAGCAGTACTTC. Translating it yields CASSLSPGQAYEQYF.

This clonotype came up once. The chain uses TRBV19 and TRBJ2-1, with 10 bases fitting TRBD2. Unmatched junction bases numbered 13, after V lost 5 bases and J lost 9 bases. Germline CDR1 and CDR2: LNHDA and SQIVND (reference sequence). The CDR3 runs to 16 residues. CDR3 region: CASSDPLAGEFSEQFF. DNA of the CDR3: TGTGCCAGTAGTGACCCCCTAGCGGGAGAGTTTAGTGAGCAGTTCTTC.

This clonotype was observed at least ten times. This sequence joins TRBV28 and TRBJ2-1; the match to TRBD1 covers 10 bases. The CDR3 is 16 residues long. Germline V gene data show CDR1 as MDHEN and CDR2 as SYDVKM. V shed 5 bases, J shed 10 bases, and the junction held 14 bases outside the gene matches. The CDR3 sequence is CASSSLSGTGVGEQFF. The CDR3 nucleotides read TGTGCCAGCAGTAGCCTTTCCGGGACAGGGGTTGGGGAGCAGTTCTTC. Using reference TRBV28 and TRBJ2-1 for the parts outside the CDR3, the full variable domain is DVKVTQSSRYLVKRTGEKVFLECVQDMDHENMFWYRQDPGLGLRLIYFSYDVKMKEKGDIPEGYSVSREKKERFSLILESASTNQTSMYLCASSSLSGTGVGEQFFGPGTRLTVL.

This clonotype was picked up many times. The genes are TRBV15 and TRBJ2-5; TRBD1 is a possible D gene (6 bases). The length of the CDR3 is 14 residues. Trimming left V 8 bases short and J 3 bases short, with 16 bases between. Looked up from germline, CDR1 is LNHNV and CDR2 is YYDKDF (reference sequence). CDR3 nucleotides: TGTGCCACCCTACCCCACCGGACAGAAGAGACCCAGTACTTC. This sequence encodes CATLPHRTEETQYF.

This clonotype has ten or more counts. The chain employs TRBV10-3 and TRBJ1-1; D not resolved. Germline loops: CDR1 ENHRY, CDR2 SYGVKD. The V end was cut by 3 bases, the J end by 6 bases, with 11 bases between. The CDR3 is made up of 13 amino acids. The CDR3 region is CAISEGDDAEAFF. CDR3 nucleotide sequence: TGTGCCATCAGTGAAGGAGATGACGCTGAAGCTTTCTTT.

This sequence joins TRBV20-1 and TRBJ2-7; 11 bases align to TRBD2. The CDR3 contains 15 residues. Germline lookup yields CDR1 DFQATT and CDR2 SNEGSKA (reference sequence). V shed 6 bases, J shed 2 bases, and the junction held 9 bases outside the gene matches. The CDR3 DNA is TGCAGTGCCGATGTGGCTAGCGGGAGGCCCTACGAGCAGTACTTC. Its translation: CSADVASGRPYEQYF.

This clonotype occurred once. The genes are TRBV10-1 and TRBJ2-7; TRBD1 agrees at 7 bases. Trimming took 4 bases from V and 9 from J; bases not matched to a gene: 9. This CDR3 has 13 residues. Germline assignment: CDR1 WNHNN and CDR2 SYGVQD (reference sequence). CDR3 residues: CASSGVDRARQYF. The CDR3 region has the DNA TGCGCCAGCAGTGGGGTAGACAGGGCGCGGCAGTACTTC.